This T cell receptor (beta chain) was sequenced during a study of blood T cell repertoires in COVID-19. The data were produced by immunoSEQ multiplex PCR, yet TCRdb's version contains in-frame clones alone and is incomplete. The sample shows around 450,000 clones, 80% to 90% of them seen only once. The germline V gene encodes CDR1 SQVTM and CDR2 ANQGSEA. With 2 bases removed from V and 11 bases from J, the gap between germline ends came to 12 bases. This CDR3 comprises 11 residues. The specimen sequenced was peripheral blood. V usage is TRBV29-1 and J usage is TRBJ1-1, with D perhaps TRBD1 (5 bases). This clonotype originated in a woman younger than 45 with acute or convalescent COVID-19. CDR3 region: CSVELGGRAFF. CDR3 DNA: TGCAGCGTTGAATTGGGGGGTAGGGCTTTCTTT.